These 28 T cell receptor beta chains share one sample of origin, sequenced in a study of long-term antiretroviral therapy in people with HIV. Researchers report immunoSEQ v3.0 was run at survey level. The table came from immunoSEQ multiplex PCR; TCRdb's copy has only in-frame clones and leaves some out. The sample shows 36,000 or so clones, approximately 80% of them seen only once. The source material was unsorted PBMCs, sampled 0.6 years after starting antiretroviral therapy. The receptors were sampled from a man aged 18-30 years with HIV.

V and J are TRBV30 and TRBJ1-3; D perhaps matches TRBD1 (5 bases). Trimming stripped 6 bases from V and 2 bases from J, with 8 bases between. Germline CDR1 reads GTSNPN; CDR2 reads SVGIG (reference sequence). The CDR3 length is 12 residues. CDR3 bases: TGTGCCTGCGGGACGCCTGGAAACACCATATATTTT. Translation gives CACGTPGNTIYF.

The chain links TRBV19 to TRBJ2-7; D is undetermined. Trimming shortened V by 3 bases and J by 4 bases, and 4 bases separated the two germline ends. This CDR3 has 11 residues. CDR1 is LNHDA, CDR2 SQIVND, per germline (reference sequence). CDR3 DNA sequence: TGTGCCAGTAGTATTGGGTACGAGCAGTACTTC. Residues: CASSIGYEQYF.

This clone appeared a single time. The rearrangement uses TRBV9 and TRBJ2-5, with 14 positions matching TRBD2. The CDR3 contains 16 residues. The V and J ends lost 3 bases and 5 bases, in that order; junction bases with no gene match: 6. Germline CDR1 and CDR2: SGDLS and YYNGEE. CDR3 sequence: CASSAGLAGGGETQYF. For the CDR3, the DNA is TGTGCCAGCAGCGCCGGACTAGCGGGAGGTGGGGAGACCCAGTACTTC.

This clone came up once. The chain carries TRBV7-2 and TRBJ2-6; maybe TRBD1 (5 bases). V dropped 7 bases and J dropped 0 bases, with 16 bases sitting between them. In germline, CDR1 is SGHTA, CDR2 FQGNSA. The CDR3 consists of 17 residues. The CDR3 nucleotides are TGTGCCAGCAACGCTTGGGGCCGAGACTCTGGGGCCAACGTCCTGACTTTC. Its protein product is CASNAWGRDSGANVLTF.

The V call is TRBV19, the J call TRBJ1-5, with D hard to call. This CDR3 is built from 15 residues. Germline CDR1 reads LNHDA; CDR2 reads SQIVND (reference sequence). V was clipped by 7 bases and J by 2 bases, with 15 bases between them. CDR3 in amino acids: CASMPRRDRNQPQHF. In DNA, the CDR3 is TGTGCCAGTATGCCGCGCCGGGATCGCAATCAGCCCCAGCATTTT.

V and J are TRBV7-9 and TRBJ2-1, with unresolved D. The germline CDR1 and CDR2 sequences are SEHNR and FQNEAQ (reference sequence). This CDR3 spans 15 amino acids. Trimming cost V 3 bases and J 1 base, with 10 bases left between them. The CDR3 DNA reads TGTGCCAGCAGCTTCGCGAGCGCGTCCTACAATGAGCAGTTCTTC. This codes for CASSFASASYNEQFF.

The chain recombines TRBV18 with TRBJ1-1; D is uncertain. Germline lookup yields CDR1 KGHSH and CDR2 LQKENI. Trimming removed 4 bases at V and 1 base at J, with 7 bases between. CDR3 length equals 13 residues. In nucleotides, the CDR3 is TGTGCCAGCTCACACTTAGAGAACACTGAAGCTTTCTTT. Its protein is CASSHLENTEAFF.

This chain joins TRBV5-1 and TRBJ2-3; 8 bases line up with TRBD1. The germline CDR1 and CDR2 sequences are SGHRS and YFSETQ. Losses at the gene ends were 0 bases for V and 4 bases for J; bases not matched to a gene: 10. The CDR3 contains 17 residues. In DNA form, the CDR3 reads TGCGCCAGCAGCTTGGACGTTAGACAGGGGCGAGCAGATACGCAGTATTTT. As protein: CASSLDVRQGRADTQYF. The complete variable domain, with remaining parts taken from reference TRBV5-1 and TRBJ2-3, reads KAGVTQTPRYLIKTRGQQVTLSCSPISGHRSVSWYQQTPGQGLQFLFEYFSETQRNKGNFPGRFSGRQFSNSRSEMNVSTLELGDSALYLCASSLDVRQGRADTQYFGPGTRLTVL.

CDR3 DNA sequence: TGTGCCAGCCAACAGGGCCTTCTCACAGATACGCAGTATTTT. Translated: CASQQGLLTDTQYF. This chain links TRBV7-9 with TRBJ2-3; maybe TRBD1 (6 bases). Germline CDR1 SEHNR, CDR2 FQNEAQ (reference sequence). The CDR3 runs 14 residues. V lost 8 bases and J lost 2, with 14 bases in between. Full variable domain (remainder filled in from reference TRBV7-9 and TRBJ2-3): DTGVSQNPRHKITKRGQNVTFRCDPISEHNRLYWYRQTLGQGPEFLTYFQNEAQLEKSRLLSDRFSAERPKGSFSTLEIQRTEQGDSAMYLCASQQGLLTDTQYFGPGTRLTVL.

This rearrangement joins TRBV5-1 to TRBJ2-1; 9 bases fit TRBD1. This CDR3 region has 16 residues. J gave up 11 bases and V 4 bases, and 16 bases lay outside the gene matches. Germline V gene lookup returns CDR1 SGHRS and CDR2 YFSETQ. CDR3 loop: CASSELGSGQGLKQFF. CDR3 sequence (DNA): TGCGCCAGCAGCGAATTGGGATCGGGACAGGGTCTAAAGCAGTTCTTC.

The genes are TRBV4-3 and TRBJ2-2, with 12 bases that match TRBD2. From germline, CDR1 is LGHNA and CDR2 YSLEER. The CDR3 is 17 amino acids. V gave up 4 bases and J gave up 0 bases; unmatched junction bases: 3. Written as DNA, the CDR3 is TGCGCCAGCAGCCGCCGACTAGCGGGGGCGAACACCGGGGAGCTGTTTTTT. Encoded protein: CASSRRLAGANTGELFF.

The V call is TRBV6-5, the J call TRBJ1-2; the match to TRBD1 covers 10 bases. This CDR3 region has 13 residues. Per the germline V gene, CDR1 is MNHEY and CDR2 is SVGAGI. Trimming removed 0 bases from V and 8 bases from J; junction bases left unmatched: 0. CDR3 nucleotide sequence: TGTGCCAGCAGTTACTCGACAGGGGGCGGCTACACCTTC. Translated, it gives CASSYSTGGGYTF.

This clone was picked up a small number of times. The chain recombines TRBV7-9 with TRBJ2-7, with 7 bases fitting TRBD2. This CDR3 contains 15 residues. The J segment lost 2 bases and the V segment lost 3 bases, leaving 7 bases of the junction unmatched. Germline-derived CDR1 and CDR2 are SEHNR and FQNEAQ (reference sequence). CDR3 sequence reads: CASSFYGLGTYEQYF. The CDR3 nucleotides are TGTGCCAGCAGCTTTTATGGACTAGGGACCTACGAGCAGTACTTC.

The CDR3 bases are TGCGCCAGCAGCCTCGATTCTAGCGGGGGGTTCTACAATGAGCAGTTCTTC. Encoded protein: CASSLDSSGGFYNEQFF. The chain has TRBV4-3 and TRBJ2-1, with 11 positions matching TRBD2. CDR1 is LGHNA and CDR2 is YSLEER in the germline V gene. CDR3 length: 17 amino acids. Trimming cost V 4 bases and J 3 bases; bases outside gene matches: 8.

This clone occurred once. The germline gene is not matched at one end of the junction; a read error may be the cause. The rearrangement joins TRBV2 to TRBJ2-4; a weak D match, TRBD2 (5 bases). Germline V gives CDR1 SNHLY, CDR2 FYNNEI. The CDR3 totals 19 residues. The CDR3 sequence: CASREGIQVRAPGKNIQYF. DNA for the CDR3: TGTGCCAGCAGAGAAGGGATACAAGTCCGGGCCCCCGGGAAGAACATTCAGTACTTC.

This chain connects TRBV7-3 to TRBJ2-1; no firm D call. Germline CDR1 SGHTA, CDR2 FQGTGA. This CDR3 is built from 15 residues. V shed 1 base and J shed 5 bases, with 12 bases lying between them. The CDR3 coding sequence is TGTGCCAGCAGCTTAATTTCATCGGCTAACAATGAGCAGTTCTTC. Translating it yields CASSLISSANNEQFF.

The chain combines TRBV9 with TRBJ2-3; 11 bases fit TRBD2. Germline V gene data show CDR1 as SGDLS and CDR2 as YYNGEE. The CDR3 runs 16 residues. V gave up 4 bases and J gave up 5 bases; unmatched junction bases: 9. In DNA form, the CDR3 reads TGTGCCAGCAGCTCATATAGCGGGAGGGCCGTAGATACGCAGTATTTT. It codes for CASSSYSGRAVDTQYF.

This chain links TRBV28 with TRBJ2-1, with D possibly TRBD2 on 5 matching bases. CDR3 size: 16 residues. Trimming removed 5 bases from V and 0 bases from J, with 14 bases in between. CDR1 is MDHEN and CDR2 is SYDVKM in the germline V gene. As DNA, the CDR3 is TGTGCCAGCAGTCCATGGCGGAGCGGCTCCTACAATGAGCAGTTCTTC. It encodes CASSPWRSGSYNEQFF.

V usage is TRBV27 and J usage is TRBJ2-7, with TRBD2 matching 10 bases. This CDR3 is 17 amino acids long. Germline V gives CDR1 MNHEY, CDR2 SMNVEV (reference sequence). Trimming removed 8 bases from V and 3 bases from J; junction bases left unmatched: 16. CDR3 sequence: CASSSRGAGGHFYEQYF. Written as DNA, the CDR3 is TGTGCCAGCTCGTCGCGTGGAGCGGGAGGGCACTTCTACGAGCAGTACTTC.

The chain links TRBV5-6 to TRBJ1-1; D not resolved. CDR3 length equals 13 residues. From germline, CDR1 is SGHDT and CDR2 YYEEEE. Trimming cost V 2 bases and J 1 base, with 6 bases left between them. The CDR3: CASSLITNTEAFF. CDR3 coding DNA: TGTGCCAGCAGCTTAATAACGAACACTGAAGCTTTCTTT.

The chain carries TRBV18 and TRBJ2-2, with TRBD2 matching over 7 bases. Per the germline V gene, CDR1 is KGHSH and CDR2 is LQKENI. The J segment lost 5 bases and the V segment lost 10 bases, leaving 10 bases of the junction unmatched. The CDR3 is 14 amino acids. CDR3 region: CANKDGTTTGELFF. The CDR3 DNA is TGTGCCAACAAAGACGGGACTACTACCGGGGAGCTGTTTTTT.

This chain connects TRBV7-9 to TRBJ2-5; D gene uncertain. V was cut by 5 bases and J by 4 bases, with 17 bases left in between. Germline values: CDR1 SEHNR, CDR2 FQNEAQ (reference sequence). CDR3 length: 15 residues. CDR3 sequence reads: CASSPRRTQAETQYF. DNA of the CDR3: TGTGCCAGCAGCCCCCGCCGGACCCAGGCAGAGACCCAGTACTTC.

The V call is TRBV29-1, the J call TRBJ2-5; the D is unclear. The germline V and J ends were trimmed by 3 bases and 5 bases, with 10 bases remaining between them. Germline values: CDR1 SQVTM, CDR2 ANQGSEA. CDR3 length: 12 amino acids. The CDR3 DNA reads as TGCAGCGTTGAGGCGGCTAGGGAGACCCAGTACTTC. The encoded protein is CSVEAARETQYF.

This chain uses TRBV28 with TRBJ2-7; D not certain. V was cut by 2 bases and J by 5 bases, with 10 bases left in between. CDR1 and CDR2 from the germline V gene are MDHEN and SYDVKM. The CDR3 consists of 13 residues. Here the CDR3 reads CASSLGIPNEQYF. CDR3 nucleotide sequence: TGTGCCAGCAGTTTAGGTATTCCCAACGAGCAGTACTTC.

The chain uses TRBV11-2 and TRBJ2-1; D is possibly TRBD1 or TRBD2 (5 bases each). CDR1 is SGHAT and CDR2 is FQNNGV in the germline V gene. The CDR3 has 15 amino acids. Trimming removed 4 bases at V and 4 bases at J, with 14 bases between. The chain's CDR3 is CASSSKRGVYNEQFF. The CDR3, as DNA: TGTGCCAGCAGCTCCAAGCGAGGGGTTTACAATGAGCAGTTCTTC.

This clone is labeled medium-sized. The rearrangement joins TRBV4-3 to TRBJ2-5; 14 nucleotides agree with TRBD2. The CDR3 sequence is 18 residues long. After removal of 5 bases from V and 1 base from J, the junction contained 9 bases not matched to a gene. CDR1 and CDR2 (germline): LGHNA, YSLEER. In DNA form, the CDR3 reads TGCGCCAGCAGCTTAGGGACTAGCGGGAGTGGGTCCCAAGAGACCCAGTACTTC. Protein sequence: CASSLGTSGSGSQETQYF.

This CDR3 is CASSLPQGGSHNQPQHF. CDR3 in DNA: TGTGCCAGCAGTTTACCCCAGGGGGGGAGTCACAATCAGCCCCAGCATTTT. This rearrangement joins TRBV28 to TRBJ1-5; 7 bases are shared with TRBD1. Germline CDR1 and CDR2: MDHEN and SYDVKM. The length of the CDR3 is 17 residues. With 2 bases clipped from V and 3 bases from J, the junction kept 10 bases outside the gene matches.

The chain has TRBV5-6 and TRBJ2-5; TRBD2 matches 8 bases. V was clipped by 3 bases and J by 1 base; unmatched bases: 2. The CDR3 runs to 14 residues. Germline V gene lookup returns CDR1 SGHDT and CDR2 YYEEEE. The CDR3 sequence: CASSYRGGQETQYF. DNA for the CDR3: TGTGCCAGCAGCTACCGGGGGGGCCAAGAGACCCAGTACTTC.